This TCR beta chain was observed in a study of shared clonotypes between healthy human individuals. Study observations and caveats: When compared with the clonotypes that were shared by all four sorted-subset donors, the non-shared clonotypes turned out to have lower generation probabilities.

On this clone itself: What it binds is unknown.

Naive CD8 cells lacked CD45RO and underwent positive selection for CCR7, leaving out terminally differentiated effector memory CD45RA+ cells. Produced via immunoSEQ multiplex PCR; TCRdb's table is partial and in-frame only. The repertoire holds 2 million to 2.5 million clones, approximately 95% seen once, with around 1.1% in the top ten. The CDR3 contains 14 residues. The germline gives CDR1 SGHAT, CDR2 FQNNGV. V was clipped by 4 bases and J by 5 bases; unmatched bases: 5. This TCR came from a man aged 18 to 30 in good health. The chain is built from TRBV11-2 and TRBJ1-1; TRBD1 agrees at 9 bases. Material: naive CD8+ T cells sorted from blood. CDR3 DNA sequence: TGTGCCAGCAGCTCTGACAGGGGGAGGACTGAAGCTTTCTTT. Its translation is CASSSDRGRTEAFF.